The TCR beta chain described here comes from a study of cytomegalovirus exposure and HLA in healthy donors. The study, taken as a whole, reports: A later analysis reportedly identified an Asian-associated ancestry cluster as carrying fewer N-insertions than the approximately 640-donor mean. The authors reported that TCR beta sequences could predict HLA-A and HLA-B alleles. These predictions were accurate for most subjects in the first cohort.

Primers for the PCR totalled 60 Vbeta and 13 Jbeta. Sequencing used immunoSEQ multiplex PCR; TCRdb keeps in-frame clones, though not all of them. The sample contains about 74,000 clones, approximately 77% of which appear only once. In this sample, this clone turned up once. Its antigen is still unknown. Trimming removed 5 bases from V and 5 bases from J; junction bases left unmatched: 10. CDR3 size: 16 residues. Germline V CDR1 and CDR2: MDHEN, SYDVKM. Material for sequencing was PBMCs. The genes are TRBV28 and TRBJ2-1; 9 nucleotides line up with TRBD1. The sequence was collected from a woman in her thirties or forties in good health and CMV-seropositive. The CDR3: CASSLFPGQGNNEQFF. Written as DNA, the CDR3 is TGTGCCAGCAGTCTCTTTCCGGGACAGGGCAACAATGAGCAGTTCTTC.